The 8 T cell receptor beta chains in this list originate from one sample, sequenced in a study of blood T cells in healthy people across ages. A sample-barcoded 5' primer and a J-beta primer mix were used in a second PCR of about 7 to 12 cycles. TCRdb processed the 5' RACE reads anew with MiXCR; each CDR3 protein has one entry. This table has almost 550,000 distinct CDR3 sequences, 24% appearing once. The sample also formed part of further work on T cells of mothers and their children.

The sample was blood. All receptors derive from a boy aged 5-17 years in good health.

This clonotype was observed a handful of times. This sequence joins TRBV7-2 and TRBJ2-5; 9 bases map to TRBD1. The DNA end lines up better with TRBJ2-7; the J call may be wrong. Germline V gene sequence: CDR1 SGHTA, CDR2 FQGNSA. The CDR3 covers 13 residues. The CDR3 loop is CASSRDRVHEQYF. The CDR3 DNA is TGTGCCAGCAGCCGGGACAGGGTCCACGAGCAGTACTTC.

J is TRBJ1-1 and V is TRBV15, with a possible D match to TRBD1 (5 bases). The CDR3 runs 13 residues. The germline CDR1 and CDR2 sequences are LNHNV and YYDKDF (reference sequence). V was cut by 1 base and J by 7 bases, with 10 bases left in between. CDR3 in amino acids: CATSRAQGGEAFF. The CDR3 DNA reads TGTGCCACCAGCAGAGCGCAGGGCGGTGAAGCTTTCTTT.

This clonotype appeared a few times. The chain carries TRBV9 and TRBJ2-7, with D hard to call. Germline V lookup: CDR1 SGDLS, CDR2 YYNGEE. CDR3 length: 15 residues. Trimming removed 0 bases at V and 0 bases at J, with 10 bases between. The CDR3 region is CASSVGTKDSYEQYF. The CDR3 DNA is TGTGCCAGCAGCGTAGGTACTAAGGACTCCTACGAGCAGTACTTC. Full variable domain (rest looked up from reference TRBV9 and TRBJ2-7): DSGVTQTPKHLITATGQRVTLRCSPRSGDLSVYWYQQSLDQGLQFLIQYYNGEERAKGNILERFSAQQFPDLHSELNLSSLELGDSALYFCASSVGTKDSYEQYFGPGTRLTVT.

V gene TRBV20-1 combines with J gene TRBJ1-4; D gene ambiguous. V lost 3 bases and J lost 8, with 13 bases in between. This CDR3 is 13 amino acids long. Per germline, CDR1 DFQATT and CDR2 SNEGSKA (reference sequence). The CDR3 bases are TGCAGTGCTAGGGGTACGGTGGGGGAAAAACTGTTTTTT. Amino acid sequence: CSARGTVGEKLFF.

This clonotype was recorded only once. The gene calls are TRBV28 and TRBJ2-1; D might be TRBD1 (6 bases). From germline, CDR1 is MDHEN and CDR2 SYDVKM. The CDR3 runs 13 residues. With 6 bases removed from V and 9 bases from J, the gap between germline ends came to 15 bases. CDR3 nucleotides: TGTGCCAGCAGCCGAACAGGGATAGGTGAGCAGTTCTTC. Translated, it gives CASSRTGIGEQFF.

This clonotype was picked up a small number of times. The chain uses TRBV7-2 and TRBJ1-6; 10 bases fit TRBD1. The CDR3 totals 16 residues. Unmatched junction bases numbered 7, after V lost 3 bases and J lost 8 bases. Per the germline V gene, CDR1 is SGHTA and CDR2 is FQGNSA. The CDR3 here is CASSFRGQGYDSPLHF. In DNA, the CDR3 is TGTGCCAGCAGCTTCCGGGGACAGGGGTATGATTCACCCCTCCACTTT.

This clonotype occurred many times. The V gene is TRBV10-3, the J gene TRBJ1-2; 8 nucleotides agree with TRBD1. V lost 7 bases and J lost 6; bases outside the gene matches: 7. The germline V gene has CDR1 ENHRY and CDR2 SYGVKD. The CDR3 runs to 13 residues. The chain's CDR3 is CAIKGQEGDGYTF. The CDR3 bases are TGTGCCATCAAGGGACAGGAGGGGGATGGCTACACCTTC.

This clonotype was counted a few times. The chain joins TRBV24-1 to TRBJ2-1; the D is unclear. The germline CDR1 and CDR2 sequences are KGHDR and SFDVKD. V was cut by 3 bases and J by 0 bases, with 5 bases left in between. This CDR3 contains 14 residues. As DNA, the CDR3 is TGTGCCACCAGTGATGAGGCCTCCTACAATGAGCAGTTCTTC. This sequence encodes CATSDEASYNEQFF.